The sequence of this T cell receptor (beta chain) was determined in a study of T-cell memory formation after mild COVID-19 (dated by TCRdb to the early 2020s). Background for the entire study: TCR sequence clusters from the two donors were largely donor specific. In a couple of donors, T-cell clones that expanded and contracted after mild COVID-19 were followed by sequencing TCRalpha and TCRbeta repertoires longitudinally. The cohort comprised two young, previously healthy adult volunteers, one female and one male. Results the study describes overall, beyond this receptor: SARS-CoV-2 specificity was not confirmed for the second-wave clones peaking on day 37. The study covered only a couple of mild cases, and larger cohorts including severe cases with pre-infection samples were considered necessary. Clones contracting from day 15 to 85 had balanced CD4/CD8 phenotypes, while a second wave expanding from day 15 to 37 was biased towards CD4+. Contracting CD4+ clones were located mainly in the CM and EM memory subsets, whereas CD8+ clones were found to be enriched in EMRA. Some responding clones were found in pre-infection memory, which suggests that pre-existing cross-reactive memory T cells took part in the SARS-CoV-2 response.

The V end loses 3 bases and the J end loses 14 bases, and a stretch of 13 bases separates them. The CDR3 covers 11 residues, taking in both the cysteine and the phenylalanine. Of all the DNA, just the CDR3 is kept, 33 bases in frame from base 1. The germline V gene (reference sequence) provides CDR1 MNHNY and CDR2 SVGAGI. As concerns this clonotype: No antigen is known for it. Base-call qualities are not available, and no considerably larger clone is one nucleotide away.

TCRdb lists the instrument as Illumina NovaSeq 6000. TCRalpha and TCRbeta cDNA libraries were built by 5'RACE with constant-segment primers, adding sample barcodes and unique molecular identifiers. RNA was extracted from every sample with Trizol reagent. Libraries were amplified in two PCR steps, with a second sample barcode and Illumina TruSeq adapters added in the second step. Sequencing of libraries was performed on an Illumina NovaSeq with 2 x 150 bp paired-end reads. The authors' pipeline ran thus. Demultiplexing of reads and collapsing into UMI-guided consensus sequences were performed with migec v1.2.7. Using mixcr v2.1.11, UMI consensuses were aligned to TRA and TRB V and J templates and then assembled into clonotypes. A clonotype was counted as expanded or contracted only if both edgeR and NoisET called the change significant, with noise models trained on biological replicates. For edgeR calls, the thresholds were a false discovery rate-adjusted p below 0.01 and a log2 fold-change of 1. As an exploratory analysis of dynamics, max-normalized trajectories of the 1000 most abundant clonotypes were examined with PCA combined with hierarchical clustering. Each responding clone was given a CD4 or CD8 phenotype based on the CD4+ and CD8+ repertoires, which had been sequenced separately. TCRdb took the public reads, trimmed them with fastp at Q25, ran MiXCR for clone calling and kept in-frame beta chains. Records with the same CDR3 protein are collapsed into one entry carrying the most frequent genes and DNA. TCRdb's processing, not the authors', yielded these V and J calls. Here the sample has about 360,000 distinct CDR3 sequences; 10% to 15% occur a single time. The ten largest clonotypes hold over 20% of the sample.

Ficoll-Paque density gradient centrifugation was used to isolate PBMCs. The V and J segments used are TRBV6-6 and TRBJ2-5, and TRBD2 may be the D gene, going by 6 matching bases. The clonotype comes from a man between 18 and 35 years old who had mild COVID-19 (a few samples of this study predate the infection). The sample titles of this study are shuffled in the database, so cell type and time point are left out; the donor was told from shared clones. What was sequenced was PBMCs or a T cell subset sorted from them (not recorded which). The CDR3 is CASSYQGLQYF. DNA sequence: TGTGCCAGCAGTTATCAGGGACTCCAATACTTC.